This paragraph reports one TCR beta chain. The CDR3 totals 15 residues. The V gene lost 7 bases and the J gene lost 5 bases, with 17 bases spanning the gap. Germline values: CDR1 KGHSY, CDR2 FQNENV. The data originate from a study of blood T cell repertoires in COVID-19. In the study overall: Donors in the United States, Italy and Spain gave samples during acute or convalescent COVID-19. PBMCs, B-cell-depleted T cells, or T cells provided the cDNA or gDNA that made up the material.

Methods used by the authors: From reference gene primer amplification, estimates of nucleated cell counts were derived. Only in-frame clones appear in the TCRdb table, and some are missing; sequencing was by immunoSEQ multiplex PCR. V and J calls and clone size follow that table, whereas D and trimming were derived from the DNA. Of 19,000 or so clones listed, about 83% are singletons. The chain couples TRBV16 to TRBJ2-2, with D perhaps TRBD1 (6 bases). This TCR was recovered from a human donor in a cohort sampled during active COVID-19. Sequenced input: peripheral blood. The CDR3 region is CASNRRGSGTGELFF. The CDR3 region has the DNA TGTGCCAGCAACCGCAGGGGCTCGGGTACCGGGGAGCTGTTTTTT.